These 11 T cell receptor beta chains originate from one sample sequenced in a study of Ad26.COV2.S vaccination and SARS-CoV-2 variants. The protocol was immunoSEQ multiplex PCR, while the TCRdb copy is restricted to in-frame clones and leaves out a portion. Found here are more than 300,000 clones, about 82% of them singletons; the top ten hold approximately 1.9%. The sample's treatment: over 15 received Ad26.COV2.S at low or high dose, single or two shots; about 5 received placebo; per-sample allocation not given. Sample collection was performed on day 63 after the first vaccine or placebo injection. Sequenced material: peripheral blood, taken in a trial of Ad26.COV2.S vaccine versus placebo. These receptors were collected from a person aged 18 to 59 who received the Ad26.COV2.S COVID-19 vaccine or a placebo.

The rearrangement joins TRBV6-1 to TRBJ1-1; TRBD1 agrees at 7 bases. V shed 3 bases and J 4 bases; nucleotides not matched to a gene: 5. The germline V gene has CDR1 MNHNS and CDR2 SASEGT. The CDR3 runs 14 residues. CDR3 in DNA: TGTGCCAGCAGTGATTCAGGGGGGAGCACTGAAGCTTTCTTT. Amino acids: CASSDSGGSTEAFF.

The chain links TRBV3-1 (or the pseudogene TRBV3-2) to TRBJ2-5; 10 bases are a match to TRBD2. Looked up from germline, CDR1 is LGHDT and CDR2 is YNNKEL (reference sequence). V lost 5 bases and J lost 5; bases outside the gene matches: 11. The CDR3 loop spans 16 amino acids. For the CDR3, the DNA is TGTGCCAGCAGCTACAGGAGTAGCGGGGGGCCGGAGACCCAGTACTTC. Translation gives CASSYRSSGGPETQYF.

This clone was detected only once. Here the CDR3 reads CASSLGRGPAAGTEAFF. In nucleotides, the CDR3 is TGTGCCAGCAGCTTAGGGCGAGGACCGGCGGCGGGTACTGAAGCTTTCTTT. The V call is TRBV7-9, the J call TRBJ1-1; D unclear. CDR1 SEHNR and CDR2 FQNEAQ come from the germline V gene (reference sequence). There are 17 residues in the CDR3. Trimming pared 1 base from V and 5 bases from J, leaving 20 bases between.

This clone has just a few counts. The chain joins TRBV2 to TRBJ1-6, with D possibly TRBD1 on 6 matching bases. The germline V gene encodes CDR1 SNHLY and CDR2 FYNNEI. Trimming pared 0 bases from V and 13 bases from J, leaving 10 bases between. The CDR3 has 13 amino acids. The CDR3 DNA follows: TGTGCCAGCAGTGAAGCGGGACATCCCCCCCTCCACTTT. This codes for CASSEAGHPPLHF.

The V gene is TRBV19, the J gene TRBJ1-2, with D unresolved. Trimming shortened V by 1 base and J by 4 bases, and 7 bases separated the two germline ends. Germline assignment: CDR1 LNHDA and CDR2 SQIVND (reference sequence). This CDR3 region has 13 residues. This chain's CDR3 is CASSIGGSYGYTF. The CDR3 coding sequence is TGTGCCAGTAGTATAGGGGGATCCTATGGCTACACCTTC. Looking up the rest from reference TRBV19 and TRBJ1-2 gives the full variable domain: DGGITQSPKYLFRKEGQNVTLSCEQNLNHDAMYWYRQDPGQGLRLIYYSQIVNDFQKGDIAEGYSVSREKKESFPLTVTSAQKNPTAFYLCASSIGGSYGYTFGSGTRLTVV.

V gene TRBV7-9 combines with J gene TRBJ2-7; 8 bases line up with TRBD1. Germline loops: CDR1 SEHNR, CDR2 FQNEAQ (reference sequence). The V and J ends lost 8 bases and 2 bases, in that order; junction bases with no gene match: 11. The CDR3 runs to 15 residues. This CDR3 is CASDPPRGPPYEQYF. CDR3 in DNA: TGTGCCAGCGATCCCCCCAGGGGGCCTCCCTACGAGCAGTACTTC.

The V call is TRBV5-4, the J call TRBJ2-1; TRBD2 aligns across 12 bases. The CDR3 has 16 residues. Germline CDR1 and CDR2: SGHNT and YYREEE (reference sequence). Trimming cost V 1 base and J 7 bases; bases outside gene matches: 6. Written as DNA, the CDR3 is TGTGCCAGCAGCTTGCCCCTAGCGGGGGGGCGGAATGAGCAGTTCTTC. It is translated as CASSLPLAGGRNEQFF.

As to this clone: The germline gene is not matched at one end of the junction; a read error may be the cause. The gene calls are TRBV20-1 and TRBJ1-6; D is possibly TRBD1 (6 bases). CDR3 size: 11 residues. Germline loops: CDR1 DFQATT, CDR2 SNEGSKA (reference sequence). The CDR3 protein is CSAAKDRGLGF. CDR3 bases: TGCAGTGCTGCTAAGGACAGAGGTCTTGGATTT.

The chain recombines TRBV7-2 with TRBJ1-6, with no clear D. Germline V CDR1 and CDR2: SGHTA, FQGNSA. The CDR3 covers 13 residues. Trimming left V 0 bases short and J 9 bases short, with 6 bases between. CDR3 region: CASSLASSSPLHF. In nucleotides, the CDR3 is TGTGCCAGCAGCTTAGCGTCGAGTTCACCCCTCCACTTT. Drawing the rest from reference TRBV7-2 and TRBJ1-6, the complete variable domain is GAGVSQSPSNKVTEKGKDVELRCDPISGHTALYWYRQSLGQGLEFLIYFQGNSAPDKSGLPSDRFSAERTGGSVSTLTIQRTQQEDSAVYLCASSLASSSPLHFGNGTRLTVT.

The chain uses TRBV2 and TRBJ2-1; D gene uncertain. CDR3 length equals 13 residues. The V end was cut by 5 bases, the J end by 5 bases, with 10 bases between. Germline V CDR1 and CDR2: SNHLY, FYNNEI. The CDR3 is CASSKREDNEQFF. The CDR3 region has the DNA TGTGCCAGCAGTAAAAGGGAAGACAATGAGCAGTTCTTC.

The V gene is TRBV30, the J gene TRBJ1-5; no clear D. V was cut by 2 bases and J by 0 bases, with 5 bases left in between. Germline V lookup: CDR1 GTSNPN, CDR2 SVGIG (reference sequence). The CDR3 consists of 13 residues. The CDR3 region has the DNA TGTGCCTGGAGTTCTGATAGCAATCAGCCCCAGCATTTT. This sequence encodes CAWSSDSNQPQHF.